This T cell receptor (beta chain) was observed in a study of neoadjuvant anti-PD-1 for oral cavity cancer. Study summary: Patients mostly received three to four biweekly nivolumab doses at 3 mg/kg before surgery.

Remarks on this clone: The antigen is not known.

Here immunoSEQ multiplex PCR was the method, and the copy in TCRdb shows in-frame clones only, minus some. Here the sample spans about 14,000 clones, 70% to 80% being singletons. Study-wide findings and caveats: Post-nivolumab, blood T cell clonality was significantly elevated in non-responders.

The source of this sequence is a person aged 35-79 years with oral cavity squamous cell carcinoma. This material consisted of PBMCs, taken before nivolumab (anti-PD-1) treatment.

CDR3: CASSSRQGAGGYTF. In nucleotides, the CDR3 is TGTGCCAGCAGCTCTCGACAGGGGGCAGGAGGCTACACCTTC. V and J are TRBV7-8 and TRBJ1-2; TRBD1 matches at 10 bases. This CDR3 contains 14 residues. Germline V gene sequence: CDR1 SGHVS, CDR2 FQNEAQ. J gave up 8 bases and V 4 bases, and 7 bases lay outside the gene matches.